The next 14 T cell receptor beta chains were all read from a single sample in a study of beta chain features in type 1 diabetes (dated by TCRdb to between 2017 and 2018). The library was produced with the immunoSEQ multiplex PCR assay. The entire isolated RNA was reverse transcribed using the High Capacity cDNA Reverse Transcription Kit, and thus expressed TCRB transcripts were sequenced. TCRdb carries this immuneACCESS record with in-frame sequences only. Its versions omit some clonotypes, under half of them owing to an unresolved V gene in the studies checked, with the rest unexplained. In this sample the table shows approximately 360,000 clones, around 12% of which occur a single time. The leading ten clones occupy around 0.0099% of the sample. Antigens of these TCRs are unknown. The paper's findings and limits, for the study overall: Type 1 diabetes patients showed a moderate but significant shortening of TCRB CDR3 length in all four CD4+ subsets.

The sequencing input was naive CD4+ T cells from blood. This specimen's cell subset or site label, per the study, means: true naive CD4+ T cells. The receptors stem from a woman younger than 30 with type 1 diabetes.

This clone was detected a few times. The DNA for the CDR3 is TGCGCCAGCAGCTTGGTTGCGGGAGGGGAGTACGAGCAGTACTTC. It is translated as CASSLVAGGEYEQYF. The genes are TRBV5-1 and TRBJ2-7, with TRBD2 matching 9 bases. From germline, CDR1 is SGHRS and CDR2 YFSETQ. The CDR3 totals 15 residues. Germline trimming cut 0 bases from V and 4 bases from J; bases unmatched to any gene: 5.

Only a few counts were recorded for this clone. This chain links TRBV29-1 with TRBJ2-7, with D possibly being TRBD2 (6 bases). V dropped 7 bases and J dropped 6 bases, with 16 bases sitting between them. Germline V gene sequence: CDR1 SQVTM, CDR2 ANQGSEA. The CDR3 consists of 12 residues. CDR3 residues: CSGTRDGGEQYF. The DNA for the CDR3 is TGCAGCGGGACGAGGGACGGGGGCGAGCAGTACTTC.

The rearrangement links TRBV4-3 to TRBJ1-1; a weak D match, TRBD1 (5 bases). In germline, CDR1 is LGHNA, CDR2 YSLEER. Trimming shortened V by 1 base and J by 3 bases, and 12 bases separated the two germline ends. CDR3 length: 15 residues. The CDR3 DNA reads as TGCGCCAGCAGCCAAGTAACAGGCTATGACACTGAAGCTTTCTTT. Its protein product is CASSQVTGYDTEAFF.

This clone was recorded a few times. The chain couples TRBV5-6 to TRBJ1-1; 8 nucleotides align to TRBD1. The CDR3 runs to 14 residues. Germline assignment: CDR1 SGHDT and CDR2 YYEEEE. Trimming removed 1 base from V and 5 bases from J; junction bases left unmatched: 4. The CDR3 sequence is CASSLYRGGTEAFF. In DNA, the CDR3 is TGTGCCAGCAGCTTGTACAGGGGGGGGACTGAAGCTTTCTTT.

This clone has only a few counts. Other DNA sequences in the same sample also yield this CDR3. The chain employs TRBV7-2 and TRBJ1-2, with D perhaps TRBD1 (5 bases). The germline CDR1 and CDR2 sequences are SGHTA and FQGNSA. The CDR3 contains 13 residues. V was cut by 5 bases and J by 4 bases, with 11 bases left in between. The CDR3 DNA follows: TGTGCCAGCAGCCCGGGCCAGGGCTATGGCTACACCTTC. This sequence encodes CASSPGQGYGYTF.

The chain has TRBV28 and TRBJ2-7; maybe TRBD1 (6 bases). V lost 6 bases and J lost 6, with 12 bases in between. This CDR3 contains 12 residues. The germline CDR1 and CDR2 sequences are MDHEN and SYDVKM. CDR3 protein: CASRPRGSEQYF. The CDR3 DNA reads TGTGCCAGCAGACCTAGGGGGAGCGAGCAGTACTTC.

V gene TRBV5-4 combines with J gene TRBJ1-1; no reliable D call. V was trimmed by 4 bases and J by 1 base, leaving 8 bases between them. CDR3 length: 13 amino acids. CDR1 is SGHNT, CDR2 YYREEE, per germline (reference sequence). CDR3: CASSPTGNTEAFF. Here the CDR3 DNA reads TGTGCCAGCAGCCCCACCGGGAACACTGAAGCTTTCTTT.

The sample holds a few counts of this clone. Different DNA sequences within this sample yield the same CDR3. The chain uses TRBV10-3 and TRBJ2-7, with 7 bases fitting TRBD1. J lost 3 bases, V lost 9 bases, and 2 bases had no gene match. Germline V gene sequence: CDR1 ENHRY, CDR2 SYGVKD. This CDR3 has 11 residues. CDR3 sequence: CAISGGYEQYF. The CDR3, as DNA: TGTGCCATATCAGGGGGCTACGAGCAGTACTTC.

The J gene is TRBJ1-1, the V gene TRBV2; tentative D call: TRBD1 (5 bases). The CDR3 totals 14 residues. Germline V gives CDR1 SNHLY, CDR2 FYNNEI. V lost 3 bases and J lost 3, with 11 bases in between. The CDR3: CASSEDTRYTEAFF. The CDR3, as DNA: TGTGCCAGCAGTGAGGACACACGGTACACTGAAGCTTTCTTT.

The chain links TRBV18 to TRBJ1-2, with D tentatively TRBD1 (5 bases). V lost 3 bases to trimming and J lost 3 bases, with 14 bases between them. Germline values: CDR1 KGHSH, CDR2 LQKENI. The length of the CDR3 is 15 residues. CDR3 nucleotide sequence: TGTGCCAGCTCACCGCCAGGTCAGGGTGACTATGGCTACACCTTC. Translation: CASSPPGQGDYGYTF.

V usage is TRBV29-1 and J usage is TRBJ1-5; D gene unclear. V shed 6 bases and J shed 4 bases, with 10 bases lying between them. Germline CDR1 and CDR2: SQVTM and ANQGSEA. The CDR3 loop spans 12 amino acids. CDR3 sequence: CSVGTRNQPQHF. CDR3 in DNA: TGCAGCGTGGGAACTAGGAATCAGCCCCAGCATTTT.

The chain links TRBV7-2 to TRBJ2-7; 7 bases agree with TRBD1. The CDR3 runs to 16 residues. Germline V lookup: CDR1 SGHTA, CDR2 FQGNSA. V dropped 5 bases and J dropped 0; count of bases not matched to a gene: 10. This CDR3 reads CASSETAAGGSYEQYF. In DNA form, the CDR3 reads TGTGCCAGCAGCGAGACCGCAGCAGGGGGCTCCTACGAGCAGTACTTC.

This clone was observed a few times. The chain couples TRBV15 to TRBJ2-3; TRBD1 agrees at 12 bases. The CDR3 has 17 amino acids. Germline lookup yields CDR1 LNHNV and CDR2 YYDKDF (reference sequence). J gave up 6 bases and V 2 bases, and 9 bases lay outside the gene matches. DNA for the CDR3: TGTGCCACCAGCAGACCTACCAGGGACAGGGGGCCGGATACGCAGTATTTT. The encoded protein is CATSRPTRDRGPDTQYF. Variable domain in full (rest from reference TRBV15 and TRBJ2-3): DAMVIQNPRYQVTQFGKPVTLSCSQTLNHNVMYWYQQKSSQAPKLLFHYYDKDFNNEADTPDNFQSRRPNTSFCFLDIRSPGLGDTAMYLCATSRPTRDRGPDTQYFGPGTRLTVL.

The chain joins TRBV5-1 to TRBJ2-5; no clear D. From germline, CDR1 is SGHRS and CDR2 YFSETQ. The V and J ends lost 7 bases and 3 bases respectively, with 13 bases between them. The CDR3 is made up of 13 amino acids. The CDR3: CASHNAVEETQYF. The CDR3 DNA reads TGCGCCAGCCACAACGCGGTGGAAGAGACCCAGTACTTC.